One and the same sample provided the 10 T cell receptor beta chains below, sequenced in a study of glioma-infiltrating T cells. Amplification of TCR alpha and beta CDR3 regions from RNA used iRepertoire nested multiplex PCR. TCRdb called the multiplex PCR reads again in MiXCR, with one record for every CDR3 protein. The sample includes roughly 120,000 distinct CDR3 sequences, approximately 25% seen only once; the top ten take roughly 15%. Sequencing was performed on glioma tissue, nonneoplastic brain tissue, or PBMCs (not recorded which). These receptors were collected from a human donor with low-grade glioma or glioblastoma, undergoing nonglioma brain surgery, or in good health (not recorded which).

For this clonotype: A much bigger clone sits one base away, suggesting this may be a read error. V usage is TRBV11-2 and J usage is TRBJ2-7, with a tentative D call TRBD2 (5 bases). The CDR3 spans 14 residues. The V gene's germline CDR1 is SGHAT and CDR2 FQNNGV. The V gene lost 7 bases and the J gene lost 7 bases, with 20 bases spanning the gap. The CDR3 loop reads CASNSPGGGREQYF. CDR3 sequence (DNA): TGTGCCAGCAACTCCCCCGGCGGAGGCAGGGAGCAGTACTTC.

The table lists this clonotype with a few counts. The rearrangement links TRBV6-2 or TRBV6-3 to TRBJ1-6; TRBD1 might be the D (6 bases). CDR1 is MNHEY and CDR2 is SVGEGT in the germline V gene. V was clipped by 6 bases and J by 10 bases, with 19 bases between them. This CDR3 region has 15 residues. The CDR3 here is CASRRQDSRVSPLHF. The CDR3 nucleotides are TGTGCCAGCAGGCGTCAGGACAGCCGCGTCTCACCCCTCCACTTT.

This clonotype appeared a few times. The V gene is TRBV19, the J gene TRBJ2-7, with TRBD2 identical over 9 bases. This CDR3 comprises 13 residues. Germline V lookup: CDR1 LNHDA, CDR2 SQIVND (reference sequence). V lost 6 bases to trimming and J lost 6 bases; unmatched junction nucleotides: 6. Here the CDR3 DNA reads TGTGCCAGTAGCTTGGGACTAGCAGGCGAGCAGTACTTC. Protein product: CASSLGLAGEQYF.

In this sample, this clonotype turned up a few times. The CDR3: CASSLPQRGAEAFF. The CDR3 DNA is TGTGCCAGCAGCTTGCCCCAACGGGGAGCTGAAGCTTTCTTT. The chain carries TRBV5-4 and TRBJ1-1; unclear D gene. V was clipped by 1 base and J by 6 bases, with 13 bases between them. Germline V gives CDR1 SGHNT, CDR2 YYREEE (reference sequence). The CDR3 runs 14 residues.

This clonotype was found many times. This chain connects TRBV19 to TRBJ2-5, with 7 bases that match TRBD2. V gave up 7 bases and J gave up 0 bases; unmatched junction bases: 8. The germline gives CDR1 LNHDA, CDR2 SQIVND (reference sequence). CDR3 length: 15 amino acids. DNA of the CDR3: TGTGCCAGTAACTCGGCCAGCGGGAACCAAGAGACCCAGTACTTC. It is translated as CASNSASGNQETQYF. The entire variable domain, with the rest obtained from reference TRBV19 and TRBJ2-5, is as follows: DGGITQSPKYLFRKEGQNVTLSCEQNLNHDAMYWYRQDPGQGLRLIYYSQIVNDFQKGDIAEGYSVSREKKESFPLTVTSAQKNPTAFYLCASNSASGNQETQYFGPGTRLLVL.

This clonotype was seen ten or more times. The rearrangement links TRBV6-1 to TRBJ2-7; D is tentatively TRBD1 or TRBD2 (5 bases each). The CDR3 runs 16 residues. Trimming pared 8 bases from V and 3 bases from J, leaving 23 bases between. Germline V CDR1 and CDR2: MNHNS, SASEGT. The CDR3 here is CASERPGGIPNYEQYF. The CDR3 DNA follows: TGTGCCAGCGAGAGACCTGGGGGAATTCCCAACTACGAGCAGTACTTC.

This clonotype has just a few counts. The chain recombines TRBV11-1 with TRBJ1-1; D perhaps matches TRBD1 (5 bases). Looked up from germline, CDR1 is SGHAT and CDR2 is FQDESV (reference sequence). The CDR3 has 16 residues. Trimming cost V 5 bases and J 0 bases, with 16 bases left between them. The CDR3 reads CASSPRNRGMNTEAFF. The DNA for the CDR3 is TGTGCCAGCAGCCCCCGGAATCGGGGGATGAACACTGAAGCTTTCTTT.

For this clonotype: Germline is not matched at one junction end, which may reflect a read error. This chain joins TRBV4-1 and TRBJ2-1; D call uncertain. The CDR3 has 14 amino acids. Germline V gives CDR1 MGHRA, CDR2 YSYEKL. The CDR3 protein is CASSQFPGRNEQSF. The CDR3 DNA is TGCGCTAGCAGCCAATTTCCAGGCAGGAATGAGCAGTCCTTC.

In this sample, this clonotype turned up many times. V is TRBV19 and J is TRBJ2-1, with 8 bases lining up with TRBD2. V dropped 5 bases and J dropped 3; count of bases not matched to a gene: 9. Germline V gives CDR1 LNHDA, CDR2 SQIVND (reference sequence). There are 16 residues in the CDR3. CDR3 in amino acids: CASSSVLAGGYNEQFF. The CDR3 DNA reads TGTGCCAGTAGTTCGGTCCTAGCGGGCGGCTACAATGAGCAGTTCTTC.

Points on this clonotype: A much larger clonotype is one base distant, so this may be a read error. The chain recombines TRBV19 with TRBJ1-2; TRBD1 aligns across 9 bases. Germline CDR1 is LNHDA and CDR2 is SQIVND (reference sequence). V shed 3 bases and J 8 bases; nucleotides not matched to a gene: 13. The CDR3 spans 16 residues. As DNA, the CDR3 is TGTGCCAGTAGTATTCGACGGCCGGGACAGGGAAGGGGCTACACCTTC. Its protein is CASSIRRPGQGRGYTF. The complete variable domain, with remaining parts taken from reference TRBV19 and TRBJ1-2, reads DGGITQSPKYLFRKEGQNVTLSCEQNLNHDAMYWYRQDPGQGLRLIYYSQIVNDFQKGDIAEGYSVSREKKESFPLTVTSAQKNPTAFYLCASSIRRPGQGRGYTFGSGTRLTVV.